This note documents a single T cell receptor (beta chain) sequence. Its cognate antigen is unknown. The data originate from a study of T cell responses to AZD1222 COVID-19 vaccine. Study-level information: Second-dose intervals of approximately 4 or approximately 12 weeks were pooled. Regarding the study as a whole: Close to half of all spike-specific TCRs reportedly target regions of the variants that are unmutated.

Trimming cost V 0 bases and J 3 bases, with 11 bases left between them. Per germline, CDR1 PRHDT and CDR2 FYEKMQ (reference sequence). This CDR3 has 15 residues. TCRdb keeps only in-frame clones here, not all; method: immunoSEQ multiplex PCR. The table has around 120,000 clones, about 90% seen once; the top ten hold around 8%. The sequences come from peripheral blood, collected on day 0 of AZD1222 vaccination. The TCR originated in an adult in good health. J is TRBJ1-2 and V is TRBV13; D ambiguous. CDR3 region: CASSLGGAVDYGYTF. The CDR3 DNA sequence: TGTGCCAGCAGCTTAGGGGGTGCGGTGGACTATGGCTACACCTTC.